Shown below are 11 T cell receptor beta chains from a single sample sequenced in a study of T cells in Graves' hyperthyroidism and ophthalmopathy. Authors of the study amplified TCR beta CDR3 regions from RNA transcripts. RT-PCR in the first round (using the HTBI primer set) targeted the TCR CDR3. TCRdb used MiXCR to reprocess the multiplex PCR reads, holding one entry per CDR3 protein. This table has 480,000 or so distinct CDR3 sequences, 46% appearing once. What was sequenced was peripheral blood or thyroid tissue (not recorded which). These receptor sequences come from an adult woman with Graves' disease, either hyperthyroidism or ophthalmopathy (not recorded which).

This clonotype occurred once. This chain uses TRBV2 with TRBJ1-5; D unclear. Germline V gene data show CDR1 as SNHLY and CDR2 as FYNNEI. V shed 4 bases and J shed 11 bases, with 9 bases lying between them. The CDR3 length is 11 residues. CDR3 nucleotides: TGTGCCAGCAGTGCCCTTGGGGCCCAGCATTTT. Its protein product is CASSALGAQHF.

This sequence joins TRBV29-1 and TRBJ2-7, with D perhaps being TRBD1 or TRBD2 (5 bases each). The CDR3 runs to 15 residues. The V and J ends lost 6 bases and 2 bases respectively, with 20 bases between them. Germline V CDR1 and CDR2: SQVTM, ANQGSEA. CDR3 in amino acids: CSVLNRDGLAYEQYF. The CDR3 coding sequence is TGCAGCGTCTTAAACCGGGACGGGTTAGCCTACGAGCAGTACTTC.

The chain couples TRBV7-9 to TRBJ1-6; D gene unclear. The CDR3 has 14 residues. The V end lost 5 bases, the J end lost 7 bases, and 12 bases lay between the germline ends. CDR1 and CDR2 (germline): SEHNR, FQNEAQ (reference sequence). CDR3 DNA sequence: TGTGCCAGCAGCCCGACCGACGGAAATTCACCCCTCCACTTT. Its translation: CASSPTDGNSPLHF.

In this sample, this clonotype turned up once. The rearrangement joins TRBV11-3 to TRBJ2-2, with 13 bases lining up with TRBD2. V was clipped by 9 bases and J by 7 bases; unmatched bases: 5. CDR3 length: 14 amino acids. Germline values: CDR1 SGHNT, CDR2 YENEEA. The CDR3 coding sequence is TGTGCCAGTACTAGCGGGAGGGCCCACGGGGAGCTGTTTTTT. This translates into CASTSGRAHGELFF.

Many counts were recorded for this clonotype. The chain recombines TRBV7-2 with TRBJ2-7; D remains unclear. The V and J ends lost 5 bases and 3 bases respectively, with 17 bases between them. Germline V lookup: CDR1 SGHTA, CDR2 FQGNSA. CDR3 length equals 15 residues. The CDR3 DNA is TGTGCCAGCAGCGGACCACCGGTCCAATACTACGAGCAGTACTTC. Translated: CASSGPPVQYYEQYF.

The chain joins TRBV19 to TRBJ2-5; D not resolved. This CDR3 is 15 amino acids long. V was shortened by 7 bases and J by 3 bases, with 18 bases between the two germline ends. The germline V gene encodes CDR1 LNHDA and CDR2 SQIVND (reference sequence). The CDR3 here is CASIAVGRWKETQYF. CDR3 DNA sequence: TGTGCCAGTATCGCCGTCGGGCGGTGGAAAGAGACCCAGTACTTC.

The rearrangement joins TRBV10-3 to TRBJ2-7, with TRBD2 matching 11 bases. This CDR3 contains 15 residues. CDR1 is ENHRY, CDR2 SYGVKD, per germline. The V and J ends lost 4 bases and 3 bases, in that order; junction bases with no gene match: 5. CDR3 bases: TGTGCCATCAGTGGGGGGACTAGCGGTTACTACGAGCAGTACTTC. Translating gives CAISGGTSGYYEQYF.

The genes are TRBV7-9 and TRBJ2-7; D is uncertain. V lost 6 bases and J lost 4, with 16 bases in between. Germline V gene data show CDR1 as SEHNR and CDR2 as FQNEAQ (reference sequence). This CDR3 has 14 amino acids. CDR3 nucleotide sequence: TGTGCCAGCAGTCCAGCAAATAAAAAGTACGAGCAGTACTTC. Residues: CASSPANKKYEQYF.

This clonotype was picked up a small number of times. At one end, the junction sequence differs from germline, possibly due to a read error. The CDR3 DNA follows: TGTTCCAGCAGCTTAGTGTTGGGGCGATACGAGCAGTACTTC. Protein sequence: CSSSLVLGRYEQYF. The chain joins TRBV11-2 to TRBJ2-7, with D possibly matching TRBD1 (5 bases). This CDR3 is 14 amino acids long. Germline values: CDR1 SGHAT, CDR2 FQNNGV.

The chain links TRBV24-1 to TRBJ2-7; 14 positions match TRBD2. There are 15 residues in the CDR3. Trimming at V came to 5 bases and at J to 2 bases, leaving 1 base not matched to a gene. In germline, CDR1 is KGHDR, CDR2 SFDVKD. The CDR3 nucleotides read TGTGCCACCAGTGGGGGACTAGCGGGAGCCTACGAGCAGTACTTC. Translation gives CATSGGLAGAYEQYF.

The V gene is TRBV7-9, the J gene TRBJ1-1; D is undetermined. The CDR3 is made up of 15 amino acids. Germline CDR1 SEHNR, CDR2 FQNEAQ (reference sequence). V lost 7 bases and J lost 2, with 17 bases in between. The DNA for the CDR3 is TGTGCCAGCATTTCTGAGGGAGGGTTCAACACTGAAGCTTTCTTT. Its translation is CASISEGGFNTEAFF.